This T cell receptor beta chain was sequenced in a study of monozygotic twins with inflammatory bowel disease. Broader study findings: Perhaps reflecting limited power, concordant and discordant twins did not differ in repertoire similarity. A lone strong IBD-associated signal or clonotype found no support.

Unfractionated whole blood yielded total RNA, and T cells were not sorted. TCRdb derives one entry per CDR3 protein from the 5' RACE reads, leaving out DNA. Its table records more than 110,000 distinct CDR3 sequences. Germline-derived CDR1 and CDR2 are SQVTM and ANQGSEA. The CDR3 totals 15 residues. To note about this clonotype: What it binds is unknown.

Sequenced input: blood. The TCR was taken from a human donor with ulcerative colitis or Crohn's disease, or a healthy co-twin of an affected twin (not recorded which). This rearrangement joins TRBV29-1 to TRBJ2-1; the D call from TCRdb, TRBD2, cannot be confirmed without DNA. The CDR3 loop reads CSVGTSGAHYNEQFF.